Below are 15 T cell receptor beta chains sequenced from a single sample in a study of T cells in Graves' hyperthyroidism and ophthalmopathy. Amplified TCR beta CDR3 regions derived from RNA transcripts. The HTBI primer set served for first-round RT-PCR of the TCR CDR3. Each CDR3 protein gets one entry after TCRdb re-called the multiplex PCR reads with MiXCR. The sample includes roughly 630,000 distinct CDR3 sequences, around 14% of them seen just once. The sample consisted of blood. The receptors derive from a woman in her 30s with Graves' hyperthyroidism.

V usage is TRBV4-1 and J usage is TRBJ2-3; TRBD2 matches 8 bases. The CDR3 totals 13 residues. The ends lost 1 base at V and 8 bases at J; junction bases unmatched: 2. In germline, CDR1 is MGHRA, CDR2 YSYEKL. CDR3 sequence (DNA): TGCGCCAGCAGCCAAGTTGGACTAGCTACGCAGTATTTT. Protein product: CASSQVGLATQYF.

The CDR3 DNA reads as TGCGCCAGCAGCCCCACCGCGCAAGAGGGTAACACCATATATTTT. Protein: CASSPTAQEGNTIYF. The chain is built from TRBV4-1 and TRBJ1-3; D is unresolved. The germline V gene encodes CDR1 MGHRA and CDR2 YSYEKL. Trimming pared 4 bases from V and 7 bases from J, leaving 17 bases between. CDR3 length: 15 residues.

This clonotype was observed at least ten times. The V and J genes are TRBV7-3 and TRBJ2-1; TRBD2 agrees at 14 bases. Losses at the gene ends were 5 bases for V and 6 bases for J; bases not matched to a gene: 3. Germline-derived CDR1 and CDR2 are SGHTA and FQGTGA. This CDR3 region has 15 residues. CDR3 protein: CASSPGLAGANEQFF. The DNA for the CDR3 is TGTGCCAGCAGCCCGGGACTAGCGGGAGCCAATGAGCAGTTCTTC.

This clonotype has ten or more counts. This rearrangement joins TRBV9 to TRBJ2-7, with no clear D. The CDR3 runs 15 residues. In germline, CDR1 is SGDLS, CDR2 YYNGEE. The V end was cut by 0 bases, the J end by 6 bases, with 16 bases between. The CDR3: CASSVEGPASFEQYF. The CDR3 DNA follows: TGTGCCAGCAGCGTAGAGGGCCCCGCCTCGTTCGAGCAGTACTTC.

This chain connects TRBV25-1 to TRBJ2-5; the match to TRBD1 covers 8 bases. The CDR3 totals 14 residues. Germline V gives CDR1 MGHDK, CDR2 SYGVNS. V trimming: 6 bases; J trimming: 4 bases; junction bases outside the gene matches: 7. The CDR3 sequence is CASREAGQAETQYF. CDR3 in DNA: TGTGCCAGCAGGGAGGCGGGACAGGCAGAGACCCAGTACTTC.

The V call is TRBV24-1, the J call TRBJ2-7, with 8 nucleotides matching TRBD1. After removal of 2 bases from V and 5 bases from J, the junction contained 13 bases not matched to a gene. The CDR3 is 17 residues long. Per germline, CDR1 KGHDR and CDR2 SFDVKD. The CDR3 sequence: CATSDSPVDRTGNEQYF. The CDR3 region has the DNA TGTGCCACCAGTGATTCCCCCGTTGACCGGACAGGGAACGAGCAGTACTTC.

This clonotype was observed at least ten times. The chain recombines TRBV28 with TRBJ2-1, with a possible D match to TRBD2 (6 bases). This CDR3 is built from 16 residues. The germline V gene has CDR1 MDHEN and CDR2 SYDVKM. Trimming cost V 5 bases and J 8 bases, with 22 bases left between them. The CDR3 here is CASSLQEGPRNYEQFF. The CDR3 nucleotides read TGTGCCAGCAGTCTCCAGGAGGGGCCGAGGAACTATGAGCAGTTCTTC.

This clonotype was counted between two and nine times. The chain joins TRBV18 to TRBJ1-1; D ambiguous. The CDR3 spans 14 residues. Per the germline V gene, CDR1 is KGHSH and CDR2 is LQKENI. The V end lost 2 bases, the J end lost 6 bases, and 13 bases lay between the germline ends. CDR3 in DNA: TGTGCCAGCTCACCATACTGGGGTAAGGCTGAAGCTTTCTTT. Translation gives CASSPYWGKAEAFF.

The gene calls are TRBV3-1 and TRBJ1-1; D is possibly TRBD1 (5 bases). V lost 4 bases to trimming and J lost 0 bases, with 12 bases between them. From germline, CDR1 is LGHDT and CDR2 YNNKEL (reference sequence). CDR3 length equals 15 residues. CDR3 in amino acids: CASSPQWGMNTEAFF. The CDR3 DNA sequence: TGTGCCAGCAGCCCTCAGTGGGGCATGAACACTGAAGCTTTCTTT.

Regarding this clonotype: Given a much more abundant clone one base away, this may be a read error. The chain carries TRBV7-2 and TRBJ2-1, with 14 bases that match TRBD2. V dropped 5 bases and J dropped 8; count of bases not matched to a gene: 11. Germline CDR1 is SGHTA and CDR2 is FQGNSA. The CDR3 is made up of 17 amino acids. The CDR3 here is CASSIGTSGSLKDEQFF. The DNA of the CDR3 is TGTGCCAGCAGCATTGGGACTAGCGGGAGTCTGAAAGATGAGCAGTTCTTC.

This clonotype has ten or more counts. This chain links TRBV30 with TRBJ1-5, with D unclear. V lost 3 bases and J 4 bases, leaving 10 bases between the germline ends. Germline assignment: CDR1 GTSNPN and CDR2 SVGIG (reference sequence). The CDR3 runs 13 residues. The CDR3 loop is CAWSKLGNQPQHF. The CDR3 DNA is TGTGCCTGGAGCAAGTTGGGGAATCAGCCCCAGCATTTT. Complete variable domain (other parts from reference TRBV30 and TRBJ1-5): SQTIHQWPATLVQPVGSPLSLECTVEGTSNPNLYWYRQAAGRGLQLLFYSVGIGQISSEVPQNLSASRPQDRQFILSSKKLLLSDSGFYLCAWSKLGNQPQHFGDGTRLSIL.

This clonotype was seen more than once but under ten times. The genes are TRBV12-3 or TRBV12-4 and TRBJ2-1, with 8 bases aligning to TRBD1. The CDR3 sequence is 16 residues long. V lost 6 bases and J lost 8; bases outside the gene matches: 15. CDR3 in amino acids: CASSLRTGMSADEQFF. The CDR3 bases are TGTGCCAGCAGCCTAAGGACAGGGATGTCTGCGGATGAGCAGTTCTTC.

Concerning this clonotype: At one of its ends the junction is not consistent with the germline gene, which may arise from a read error. The chain carries TRBV12-5 and TRBJ1-3; D is unresolved. The CDR3 has 13 amino acids. Looked up from germline, CDR1 is LGHNT and CDR2 is FRNRAP. The CDR3 is CASGLGSGNTIYF. CDR3 bases: TGTGCTAGTGGTTTAGGATCTGGGAACACCATATATTTT.

Concerning this clonotype itself: Being one base from a much bigger clone, this may be a read error. The rearrangement links TRBV11-3 to TRBJ2-1; weak D call: TRBD2 (6 bases). The V gene's germline CDR1 is SGHNT and CDR2 YENEEA. The CDR3 is 13 amino acids. CDR3 DNA: TGTGCCAGCAGCACCCAGGAGGGGCAGGAGCAGCTCTTC. It encodes CASSTQEGQEQLF.

This clonotype has a count of ten or more. This chain links TRBV28 with TRBJ2-1; TRBD2 agrees at 11 bases. Germline lookup yields CDR1 MDHEN and CDR2 SYDVKM. J gave up 6 bases and V 2 bases, and 3 bases lay outside the gene matches. The CDR3 sequence is 15 residues long. The CDR3 spells CASSLRTSGSNEQFF. The CDR3, as DNA: TGTGCCAGCAGTTTACGTACTAGCGGGAGCAATGAGCAGTTCTTC.